This TCR beta chain was observed in a study of ipilimumab plus nivolumab after autologous stem cell transplantation. Study summary: Patients received a median of about 5 ipilimumab and eight or nine nivolumab doses. Myeloma patients were high-risk transplant-naive or relapsed within 3 years of first autologous transplant.

Checkpoint therapy with ipilimumab 1 mg/kg began 14 to 28 days after transplant. Patients got 3 mg/kg IV nivolumab weeks 1, 4, 7, 10, then biweekly through week 26. Profiling relied on immunoSEQ multiplex PCR, and the TCRdb table lists in-frame clones only, not all of them. Of roughly 45,000 clones in the sample, 70% to 90% are singletons; the top ten hold around 0.9%. The sequencing used PBMCs, collected in a trial of ipilimumab plus nivolumab as post-transplant consolidation. The receptor's source is a male donor with multiple myeloma.

CDR3 sequence: CASASGLAGSYEQYF. The CDR3 nucleotides read TGTGCCAGTGCCTCGGGACTAGCGGGTTCCTACGAGCAGTACTTC. This chain links TRBV19 with TRBJ2-7; TRBD2 matches 12 bases. CDR3 length equals 15 residues. V trimming: 8 bases; J trimming: 1 base; junction bases outside the gene matches: 6. Germline CDR1 and CDR2: LNHDA and SQIVND (reference sequence).